These T cell receptor beta chains were read from a single sample in a study of pediatric ulcerative colitis. Only in-frame clones appear in the TCRdb table, and some are missing; sequencing was by immunoSEQ multiplex PCR. The sample consists of tens of thousands of clones, around 87% of them appearing once. The sequenced material came from blood. These TCRs come from a boy aged 10-17 years who was a control in a study of pediatric ulcerative colitis. The CDR3 runs from the conserved cysteine through the conserved F or W. The D gene is left open where the match is weak. Size is stated for part of the rows, as once, few or many counts, or as a class when the clone is expanded.

TRBD2,TRBJ2-3,NA,TRBV7-2,TGTGCCAGCAGCCTACGTCTAGCGGGGGTGGAAGATACGCAGTATTTT,CASSLRLAGVEDTQYF
TRBD2,TRBJ2-3,NA,TRBV19,TGTGCCAGTAGTATTCGGGTCCGAAGCGGGAGGGCCTACTCGCAGTATTTT,CASSIRVRSGRAYSQYF
NA,TRBJ2-1,NA,TRBV7-3,TGTGCCAGCAGCTTAGTAGGGGGGCCGGACAATGAGCAGTTCTTC,CASSLVGGPDNEQFF
TRBD1,TRBJ1-6,NA,TRBV7-6,TGTGCCAGCAGCTTAAGGACAGGGGAACGTTCACCCCTCCACTTT,CASSLRTGERSPLHF
NA,TRBJ2-2,NA,TRBV6-1,TGTGCCAGCAGTGGAAGGAGAGGGGCAGCCGGGGAGCTGTTTTTT,CASSGRRGAAGELFF
NA,TRBJ2-1,NA,TRBV5-1,TGCGCCAGCAGCTTGCAGTACGTCCACAATGAGCAGTTCTTC,CASSLQYVHNEQFF
TRBD1,TRBJ2-7,NA,TRBV5-1,TGCGCCAGCAAACGTTCGGGTCAGGGGGCCGACGAGCAGTACTTC,CASKRSGQGADEQYF
NA,TRBJ2-2,once,TRBV4-1,TGCGCCAGCAGCCAACCTAGTGGAAGGGGAGACCACACCGGGGAGCTGTTTTTT,CASSQPSGRGDHTGELFF
TRBD2,TRBJ2-1,once,TRBV7-9,TGTGCCAGCAGCACTAGTGGGCTAGCGGGAGGGCCATCTAATGAGCAGTTCTTC,CASSTSGLAGGPSNEQFF
NA,TRBJ1-2,NA,TRBV30,TGTGCCTGGAGTGAGTGGGGGGCATATGGCTACACCTTC,CAWSEWGAYGYTF
TRBD1,TRBJ1-6,NA,TRBV19,TGTGCCAGTAGGCAGGGGGCGCGAGTTAATTCACCCCTCCACTTT,CASRQGARVNSPLHF
NA,TRBJ2-2,NA,TRBV7-2,TGTGCCAGCAGCCTAACTAGTTTCGGGGAGCTGTTTTTT,CASSLTSFGELFF